The source of this TCR beta chain is a study of T cells after yellow fever vaccination. UMIs and a universal primer site were added when TCR cDNA was made by 5'RACE template switching. TCRdb fed the 5' RACE reads into MiXCR, producing one record per CDR3 protein. The top ten hold roughly 18% of the sample, which has more than 350,000 distinct CDR3 sequences, 9.5% to 13% seen once. This CDR3 contains 16 residues. Germline lookup yields CDR1 LGHNA and CDR2 YSLEER. V lost 4 bases, J lost 0 bases, and 5 bases stayed unmatched. The sequences come from PBMCs, collected on the day of the first yellow fever vaccination. The V and J genes are TRBV4-3 and TRBJ1-4, with 7 bases fitting TRBD1. The clonotype was recovered from a man aged 18-30 years who received the YFV17D yellow fever vaccine. CDR3 amino acids: CASSREGASTNEKLFF. In DNA, the CDR3 is TGCGCCAGCAGCCGAGAGGGGGCTTCAACTAATGAAAAACTGTTTTTT.